This T cell receptor beta chain was sequenced for a study of blood T cell repertoires in COVID-19. Study information: COVID-19 samples, acute and convalescent, were from the United States, Italy and Spain. Sample material is recorded as cDNA or gDNA derived from T cells, B-cell-depleted T cells, or PBMCs.

From germline, CDR1 is SQVTM and CDR2 ANQGSEA. The CDR3 is made up of 13 amino acids. V was clipped by 4 bases and J by 4 bases, with 13 bases between them. Per the original methods: Estimates of nucleated cell counts were drawn from the amplification of reference gene primers. Some clones are missing from TCRdb's copy, which holds only in-frame ones; the method was immunoSEQ multiplex PCR. That table supplies the V and J calls and clone size; D and trimming were determined from the DNA. The sample yields around 260,000 clones, around nine tenths seen once. This chain joins TRBV29-1 and TRBJ1-1, with a weak D call TRBD1 (5 bases). The source is a young man with acute or convalescent COVID-19. Sequences were obtained from peripheral blood. CDR3 bases: TGCAGCGTTGGTCCCCTGGGGGGCACTGAAGCTTTCTTT. Translating gives CSVGPLGGTEAFF.